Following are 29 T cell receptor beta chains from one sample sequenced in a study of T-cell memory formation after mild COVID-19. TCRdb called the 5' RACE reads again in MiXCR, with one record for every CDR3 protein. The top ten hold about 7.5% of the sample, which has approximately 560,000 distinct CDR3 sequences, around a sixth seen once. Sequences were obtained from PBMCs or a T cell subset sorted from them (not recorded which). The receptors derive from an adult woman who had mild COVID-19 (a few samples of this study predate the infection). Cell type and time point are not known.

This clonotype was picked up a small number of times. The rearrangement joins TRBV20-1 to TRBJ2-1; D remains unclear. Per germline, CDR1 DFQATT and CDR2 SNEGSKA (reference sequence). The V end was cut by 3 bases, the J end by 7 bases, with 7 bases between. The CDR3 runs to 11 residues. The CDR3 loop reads CSASGGNEQFF. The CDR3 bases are TGCAGTGCTAGTGGTGGGAATGAGCAGTTCTTC.

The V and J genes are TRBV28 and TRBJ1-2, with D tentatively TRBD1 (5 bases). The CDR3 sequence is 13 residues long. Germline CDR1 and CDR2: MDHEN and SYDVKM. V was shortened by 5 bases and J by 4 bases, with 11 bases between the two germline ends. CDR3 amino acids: CASSVQESYGYTF. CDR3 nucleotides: TGTGCCAGCAGTGTACAGGAGTCCTATGGCTACACCTTC.

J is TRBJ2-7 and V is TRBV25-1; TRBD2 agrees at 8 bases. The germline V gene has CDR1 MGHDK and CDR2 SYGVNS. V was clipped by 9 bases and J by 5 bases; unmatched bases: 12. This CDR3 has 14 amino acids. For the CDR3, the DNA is TGTGCCAGTCGGGGTAGCGGGAAAGGCAACGAGCAGTACTTC. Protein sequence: CASRGSGKGNEQYF.

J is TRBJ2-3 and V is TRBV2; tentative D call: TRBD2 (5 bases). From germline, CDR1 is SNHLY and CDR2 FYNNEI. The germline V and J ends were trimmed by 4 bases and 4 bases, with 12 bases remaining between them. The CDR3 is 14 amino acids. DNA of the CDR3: TGTGCCAGCAGTGCCCTTGGAGGCGCAGATACGCAGTATTTT. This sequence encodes CASSALGGADTQYF. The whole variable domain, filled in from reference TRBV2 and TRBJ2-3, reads EPEVTQTPSHQVTQMGQEVILRCVPISNHLYFYWYRQILGQKVEFLVSFYNNEISEKSEIFDDQFSVERPDGSNFTLKIRSTKLEDSAMYFCASSALGGADTQYFGPGTRLTVL.

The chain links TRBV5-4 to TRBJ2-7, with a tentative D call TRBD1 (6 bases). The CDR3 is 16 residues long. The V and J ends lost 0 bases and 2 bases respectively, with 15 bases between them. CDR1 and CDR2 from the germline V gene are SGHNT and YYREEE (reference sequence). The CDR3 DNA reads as TGTGCCAGCAGCTTGGTCAGGTTCCAGGGGACCTACGAGCAGTACTTC. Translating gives CASSLVRFQGTYEQYF.

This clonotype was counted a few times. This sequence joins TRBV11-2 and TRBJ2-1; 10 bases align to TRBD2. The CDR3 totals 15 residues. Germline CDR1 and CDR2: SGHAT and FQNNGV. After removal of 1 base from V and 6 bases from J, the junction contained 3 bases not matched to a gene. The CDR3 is CASSLGTSGLNEQFF. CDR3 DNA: TGTGCCAGCAGCTTAGGGACTAGCGGCCTCAATGAGCAGTTCTTC.

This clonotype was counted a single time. CDR3 protein: CASSLAGSAGTQYF. CDR3 nucleotide sequence: TGTGCCAGCAGTTTAGCGGGGTCCGCGGGTACGCAGTATTTT. This chain connects TRBV12-3 or TRBV12-4 to TRBJ2-3, with a weak D call TRBD2 (5 bases). With 0 bases removed from V and 8 bases from J, the gap between germline ends came to 12 bases. The CDR3 sequence is 14 residues long.

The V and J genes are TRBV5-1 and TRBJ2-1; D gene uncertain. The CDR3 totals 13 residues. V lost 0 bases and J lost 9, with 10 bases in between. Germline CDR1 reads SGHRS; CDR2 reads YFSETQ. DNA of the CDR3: TGCGCCAGCAGCTTGGCACTCTACTCTGAGCAGTTCTTC. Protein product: CASSLALYSEQFF.

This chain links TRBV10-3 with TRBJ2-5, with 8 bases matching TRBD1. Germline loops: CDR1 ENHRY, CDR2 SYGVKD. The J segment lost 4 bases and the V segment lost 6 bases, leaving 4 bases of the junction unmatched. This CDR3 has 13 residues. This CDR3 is CAISVGQGETQYF. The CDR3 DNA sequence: TGTGCCATCAGCGTAGGACAGGGAGAGACCCAGTACTTC.

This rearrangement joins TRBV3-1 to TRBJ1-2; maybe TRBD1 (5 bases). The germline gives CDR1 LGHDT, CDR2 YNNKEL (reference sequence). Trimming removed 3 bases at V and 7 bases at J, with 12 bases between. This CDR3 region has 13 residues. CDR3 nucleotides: TGTGCCAGCAGCCAGGGGGATAGGGGTGGCTACACCTTC. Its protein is CASSQGDRGGYTF.

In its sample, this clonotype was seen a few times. CDR3 nucleotides: TGCGCCAGCAGCTTGGAGGGGACAGGTGGAAACACCATATATTTT. This translates into CASSLEGTGGNTIYF. The chain links TRBV5-1 to TRBJ1-3, with TRBD1 matching over 8 bases. Germline V gene data show CDR1 as SGHRS and CDR2 as YFSETQ. J was trimmed by 3 bases and V by 0 bases; bases with no gene match: 2. CDR3 length equals 15 residues.

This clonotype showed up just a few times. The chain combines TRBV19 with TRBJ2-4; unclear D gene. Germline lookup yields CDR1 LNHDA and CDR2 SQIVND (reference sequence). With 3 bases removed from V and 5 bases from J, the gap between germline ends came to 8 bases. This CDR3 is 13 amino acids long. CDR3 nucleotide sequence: TGTGCCAGTAGTATCGGCCAGGAAAACATTCAGTACTTC. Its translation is CASSIGQENIQYF. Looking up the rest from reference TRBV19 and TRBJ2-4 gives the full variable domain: DGGITQSPKYLFRKEGQNVTLSCEQNLNHDAMYWYRQDPGQGLRLIYYSQIVNDFQKGDIAEGYSVSREKKESFPLTVTSAQKNPTAFYLCASSIGQENIQYFGAGTRLSVL.

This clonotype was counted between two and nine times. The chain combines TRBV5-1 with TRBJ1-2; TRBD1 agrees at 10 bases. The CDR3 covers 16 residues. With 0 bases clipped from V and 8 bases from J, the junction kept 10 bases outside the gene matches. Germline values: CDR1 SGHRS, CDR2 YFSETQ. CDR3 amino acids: CASSLAGTGVTYGYTF. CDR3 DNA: TGCGCCAGCAGCTTGGCCGGGACAGGGGTGACATACGGCTACACCTTC.

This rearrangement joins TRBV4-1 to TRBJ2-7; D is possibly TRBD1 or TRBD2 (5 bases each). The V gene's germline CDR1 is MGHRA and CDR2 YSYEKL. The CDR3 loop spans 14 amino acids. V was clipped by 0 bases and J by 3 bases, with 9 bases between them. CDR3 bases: TGCGCCAGCAGCCAAGATGGGGGATACTACGAGCAGTACTTC. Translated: CASSQDGGYYEQYF.

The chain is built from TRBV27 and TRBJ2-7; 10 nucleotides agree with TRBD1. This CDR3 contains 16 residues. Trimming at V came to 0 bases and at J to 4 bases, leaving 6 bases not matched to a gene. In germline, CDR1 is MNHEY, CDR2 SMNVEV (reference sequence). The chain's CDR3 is CASSLSGGQGYYEQYF. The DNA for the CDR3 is TGTGCCAGCAGTTTATCCGGGGGACAGGGGTATTACGAGCAGTACTTC.

CDR3 coding DNA: TGTGCCAGCAGTGAGCAAGGGCCTGGAAACACCATATATTTT. Its translation is CASSEQGPGNTIYF. This sequence joins TRBV2 and TRBJ1-3; no clear D. This CDR3 is 14 amino acids long. The ends were cut back, 3 bases at V and 2 bases at J, with 8 bases in the middle. Germline CDR1 SNHLY, CDR2 FYNNEI.

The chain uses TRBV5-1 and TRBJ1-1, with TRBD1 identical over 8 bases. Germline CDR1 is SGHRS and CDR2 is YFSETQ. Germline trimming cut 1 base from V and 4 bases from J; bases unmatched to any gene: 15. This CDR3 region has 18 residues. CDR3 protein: CASSLSERQGIYGTEAFF. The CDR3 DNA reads TGCGCCAGCAGCTTGAGCGAGAGACAGGGGATTTATGGCACTGAAGCTTTCTTT. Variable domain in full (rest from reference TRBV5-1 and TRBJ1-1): KAGVTQTPRYLIKTRGQQVTLSCSPISGHRSVSWYQQTPGQGLQFLFEYFSETQRNKGNFPGRFSGRQFSNSRSEMNVSTLELGDSALYLCASSLSERQGIYGTEAFFGQGTRLTVV.

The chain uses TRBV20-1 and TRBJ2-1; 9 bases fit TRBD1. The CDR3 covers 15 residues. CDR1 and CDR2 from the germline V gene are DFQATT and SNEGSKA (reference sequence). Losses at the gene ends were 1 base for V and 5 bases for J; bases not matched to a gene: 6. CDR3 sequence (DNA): TGCAGTGCTAGAGTCCCAGGGACAGGGAACAATGAGCAGTTCTTC. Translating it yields CSARVPGTGNNEQFF.

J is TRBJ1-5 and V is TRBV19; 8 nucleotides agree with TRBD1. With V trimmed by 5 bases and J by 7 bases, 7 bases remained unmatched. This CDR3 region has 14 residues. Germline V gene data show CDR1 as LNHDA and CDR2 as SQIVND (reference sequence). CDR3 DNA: TGTGCCAGTAGTGGACAGGGTGTTACCCAGCCCCAGCATTTT. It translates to CASSGQGVTQPQHF.

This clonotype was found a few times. DNA for the CDR3: TGTGCCAGCAGTCACGGACAGACCAGTAGCAATCAGCCCCAGCATTTT. Amino acids: CASSHGQTSSNQPQHF. The chain employs TRBV6-2 or TRBV6-3 and TRBJ1-5; tentatively, D is TRBD1 (6 bases). The CDR3 is 16 amino acids. Germline CDR1 reads MNHEY; CDR2 reads SVGEGT. Trimming left V 5 bases short and J 0 bases short, with 14 bases between.

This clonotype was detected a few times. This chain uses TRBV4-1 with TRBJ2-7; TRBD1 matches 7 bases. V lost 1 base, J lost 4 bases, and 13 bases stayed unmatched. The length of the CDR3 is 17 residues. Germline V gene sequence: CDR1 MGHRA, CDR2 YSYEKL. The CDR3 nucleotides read TGCGCCAGCAGCCAAGTGACCTTAGGGACAGTGCCTTACGAGCAGTACTTC. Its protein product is CASSQVTLGTVPYEQYF.

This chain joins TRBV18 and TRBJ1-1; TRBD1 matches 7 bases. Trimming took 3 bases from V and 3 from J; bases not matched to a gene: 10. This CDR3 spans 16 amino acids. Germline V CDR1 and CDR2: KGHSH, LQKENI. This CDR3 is CASSPRMGQWDTEAFF. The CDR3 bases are TGTGCCAGCTCACCCAGAATGGGACAGTGGGACACTGAAGCTTTCTTT. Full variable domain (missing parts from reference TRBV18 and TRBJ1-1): NAGVMQNPRHLVRRRGQEARLRCSPMKGHSHVYWYRQLPEEGLKFMVYLQKENIIDESGMPKERFSAEFPKEGPSILRIQQVVRGDSAAYFCASSPRMGQWDTEAFFGQGTRLTVV.

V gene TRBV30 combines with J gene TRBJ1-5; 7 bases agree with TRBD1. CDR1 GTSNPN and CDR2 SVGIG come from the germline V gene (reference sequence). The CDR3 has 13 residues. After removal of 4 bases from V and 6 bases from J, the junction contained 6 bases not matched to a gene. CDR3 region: CAWTTGAGQPQHF. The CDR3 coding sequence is TGTGCCTGGACTACAGGGGCCGGTCAGCCCCAGCATTTT.

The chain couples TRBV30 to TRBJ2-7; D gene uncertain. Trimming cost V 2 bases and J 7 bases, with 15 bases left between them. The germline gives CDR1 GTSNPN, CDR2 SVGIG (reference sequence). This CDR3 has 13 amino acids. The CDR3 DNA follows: TGTGCCTGGAGTATAGGGTTTTTCGGGGAGCAGTACTTC. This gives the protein CAWSIGFFGEQYF.

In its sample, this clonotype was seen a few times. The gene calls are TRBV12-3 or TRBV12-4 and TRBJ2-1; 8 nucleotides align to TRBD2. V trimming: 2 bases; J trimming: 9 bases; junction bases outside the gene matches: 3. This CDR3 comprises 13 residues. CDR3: CASSLTSGLEQFF. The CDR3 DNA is TGTGCCAGCAGTTTAACTAGCGGACTTGAGCAGTTCTTC.

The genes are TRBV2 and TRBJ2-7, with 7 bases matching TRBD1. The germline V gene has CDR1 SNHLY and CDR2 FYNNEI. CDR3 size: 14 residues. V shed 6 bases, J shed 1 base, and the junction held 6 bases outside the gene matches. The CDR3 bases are TGTGCCAGCAGGGCCGACAGGGCGTCCTACGAGCAGTACTTC. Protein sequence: CASRADRASYEQYF.

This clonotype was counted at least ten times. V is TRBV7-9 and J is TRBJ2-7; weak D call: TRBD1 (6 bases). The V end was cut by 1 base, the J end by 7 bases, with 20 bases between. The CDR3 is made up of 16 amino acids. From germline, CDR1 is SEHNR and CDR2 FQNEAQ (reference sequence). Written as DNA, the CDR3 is TGTGCCAGCAGCTTAGAGACAGGCGCCATGGGTCGGGAGCAGTACTTC. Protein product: CASSLETGAMGREQYF.

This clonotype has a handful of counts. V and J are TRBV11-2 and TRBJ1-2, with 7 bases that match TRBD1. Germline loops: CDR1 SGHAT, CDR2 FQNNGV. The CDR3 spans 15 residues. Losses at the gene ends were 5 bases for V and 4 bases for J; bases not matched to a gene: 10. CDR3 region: CASSPTGSSFYGYTF. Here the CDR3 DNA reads TGTGCCAGCAGCCCGACAGGGTCGTCTTTCTATGGCTACACCTTC. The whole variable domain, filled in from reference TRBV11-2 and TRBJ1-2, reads EAGVAQSPRYKIIEKRQSVAFWCNPISGHATLYWYQQILGQGPKLLIQFQNNGVVDDSQLPKDRFSAERLKGVDSTLKIQPAKLEDSAVYLCASSPTGSSFYGYTFGSGTRLTVV.

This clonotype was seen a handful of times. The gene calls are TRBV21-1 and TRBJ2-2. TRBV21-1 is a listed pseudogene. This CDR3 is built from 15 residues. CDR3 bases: TGTGCCAGCAGCAAAGGGAACACCACCACCGGGGAGCTGTTTTTT. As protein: CASSKGNTTTGELFF.